These T cell receptor beta chains were read from a single sample in a study. TCRdb passed the 5' RACE reads through MiXCR, listing each CDR3 protein once. The sample shows 40,000 to 65,000 distinct CDR3 sequences, almost 25% of them seen only once. Input material: tumor-infiltrating naive CD4+ T cells sorted from the breast tumor. These receptors were taken from a female donor with breast cancer. CDR3s include the opening cysteine and the closing phenylalanine or tryptophan. A D gene is named only where the DNA matches it firmly. Expanded clones get a size class; other rows say once, few or many, or leave the size out.

v_gene: TRBV6-5; j_gene: TRBJ2-6; d_gene: NA; abundance: NA; CDR3nt: TGTGCCAGCAGATATAGCTCTGGGGCCAACGTCCTGACTTTC; CDR3aa: CASRYSSGANVLTF
v_gene: TRBV20-1; j_gene: TRBJ2-5; d_gene: TRBD2; abundance: few; CDR3nt: TGCAGTGCACCGAGTAGGCGGGAGGACCAAGAGACCCAGTACTTC; CDR3aa: CSAPSRREDQETQYF
v_gene: TRBV5-1; j_gene: TRBJ2-3; d_gene: TRBD2; abundance: NA; CDR3nt: TGCGCCAGCAGCTTCGGGGGGGGGCGCAGCACAGATACGCAGTATTTT; CDR3aa: CASSFGGGRSTDTQYF
v_gene: TRBV10-3; j_gene: TRBJ2-7; d_gene: NA; abundance: few; CDR3nt: TGTGCCATCAGTGAGTCCCCGAGTGTGTTGGGGGCGGAGTACGAGCAGTACTTC; CDR3aa: CAISESPSVLGAEYEQYF
v_gene: TRBV5-1; j_gene: TRBJ2-3; d_gene: TRBD1; abundance: NA; CDR3nt: TGCGCCAGCAGCCCCGAACAGGGGGCTCGCACAGATACGCAGTATTTT; CDR3aa: CASSPEQGARTDTQYF
v_gene: TRBV7-9; j_gene: TRBJ2-7; d_gene: TRBD2; abundance: NA; CDR3nt: TGTGCCAGCGGTAGCGGGAGGGCGTCGGAGCGGTACTTC; CDR3aa: CASGSGRASERYF
v_gene: TRBV5-1; j_gene: TRBJ2-3; d_gene: TRBD2; abundance: NA; CDR3nt: TGCGCCAGCAGGTCCCTAGCGGGAGGTGAAGATACGCAGTATTTT; CDR3aa: CASRSLAGGEDTQYF
v_gene: TRBV10-3; j_gene: TRBJ2-7; d_gene: TRBD1; abundance: NA; CDR3nt: TGTGCCATCACCCCCACGGGACAGGGCTACGAGCAGTACTTC; CDR3aa: CAITPTGQGYEQYF
v_gene: TRBV6-1; j_gene: TRBJ2-7; d_gene: NA; abundance: NA; CDR3nt: TGTGCCAGCAGTGTAGGGACGGCCACATACGAGCAGTACTTC; CDR3aa: CASSVGTATYEQYF
v_gene: TRBV27; j_gene: TRBJ2-7; d_gene: NA; abundance: many; CDR3nt: TGTGCCAGCAGTCAAGATCCAGAGGGCGAGCAGTACTTC; CDR3aa: CASSQDPEGEQYF
v_gene: TRBV10-3; j_gene: TRBJ2-3; d_gene: NA; abundance: NA; CDR3nt: TGTGCCATCGGAGCCGCAGATACGCAGTATTTT; CDR3aa: CAIGAADTQYF
v_gene: TRBV9; j_gene: TRBJ1-3; d_gene: NA; abundance: many; CDR3nt: TGTGCCAGCAGCGTAGCAGCAGGCTCTGGAAACACCATATATTTT; CDR3aa: CASSVAAGSGNTIYF
v_gene: TRBV7-2; j_gene: TRBJ1-1; d_gene: NA; abundance: many; CDR3nt: TGTGCCAGCAGCTTCAGCCAGGACACTGAAGCTTTCTTT; CDR3aa: CASSFSQDTEAFF
v_gene: TRBV5-4; j_gene: TRBJ1-6; d_gene: NA; abundance: NA; CDR3nt: TGTGCCAGCAGCTTAGATAGGTCACCCCTCCACTTT; CDR3aa: CASSLDRSPLHF
v_gene: TRBV24-1; j_gene: TRBJ1-1; d_gene: NA; abundance: NA; CDR3nt: TGTGCCACCAGTGGCGAGTTCGGGACTGAAGCTTTCTTT; CDR3aa: CATSGEFGTEAFF
v_gene: TRBV5-3; j_gene: TRBJ2-5; d_gene: TRBD1; abundance: many; CDR3nt: TGTGCCAGAAGCTTGAAAGGGGGCAACGAGACCCAGTACTTC; CDR3aa: CARSLKGGNETQYF
v_gene: TRBV9; j_gene: TRBJ2-1; d_gene: TRBD2; abundance: few; CDR3nt: TGTGCCAGCAGCCGATCCGGTAGCGGGAGTTACAATGAGCAGTTCTTC; CDR3aa: CASSRSGSGSYNEQFF
v_gene: TRBV20-1; j_gene: TRBJ1-5; d_gene: NA; abundance: NA; CDR3nt: TGCAGTGCATCTCAGTCAGGGTTGGGGAATCAGCCCCAGCATTTT; CDR3aa: CSASQSGLGNQPQHF
v_gene: TRBV6-6; j_gene: TRBJ2-3; d_gene: TRBD2; abundance: few; CDR3nt: TGTGCCAGCAGTTACTCACTAGCGGGAGGGCAAGATACGCAGTATTTT; CDR3aa: CASSYSLAGGQDTQYF
v_gene: TRBV29-1; j_gene: TRBJ1-1; d_gene: NA; abundance: NA; CDR3nt: TGCAGCGCCGCGCAATACGGTGAAGCTTTCTTT; CDR3aa: CSAAQYGEAFF
v_gene: TRBV5-1; j_gene: TRBJ2-6; d_gene: TRBD1; abundance: NA; CDR3nt: TGCGCCAGCAGCGCGGACAGGCGCTCTGGGGCCAACGTCCTGACTTTC; CDR3aa: CASSADRRSGANVLTF
v_gene: TRBV6-5; j_gene: TRBJ2-7; d_gene: NA; abundance: NA; CDR3nt: TGTGCCAGCAGTTCACCTATCTCGACTAGTTACGAGCAGTACTTC; CDR3aa: CASSSPISTSYEQYF
v_gene: TRBV5-1; j_gene: TRBJ2-5; d_gene: NA; abundance: many; CDR3nt: TGCGCCAGCAGCTCCCAAGAGACCCAGTACTTC; CDR3aa: CASSSQETQYF
v_gene: TRBV5-5; j_gene: TRBJ2-6; d_gene: TRBD1; abundance: NA; CDR3nt: TGTGCCAGCAGCACCCGGACAGGGCCCAACGTCCTGACTTTC; CDR3aa: CASSTRTGPNVLTF
v_gene: TRBV5-1; j_gene: TRBJ1-1; d_gene: TRBD1; abundance: many; CDR3nt: TGCGCCAGCAGCTTGGGTGTTGGGACAGGAGAAAACACTGAAGCTTTCTTT; CDR3aa: CASSLGVGTGENTEAFF
v_gene: TRBV4-2; j_gene: TRBJ2-2; d_gene: NA; abundance: NA; CDR3nt: TGTGCCAGCAGCCAAGAACACAGGTTCACCGGGGAGCTGTTTTTT; CDR3aa: CASSQEHRFTGELFF
v_gene: TRBV28; j_gene: TRBJ1-1; d_gene: NA; abundance: NA; CDR3nt: TGTACCAGCAGTTCAAACACCGGGACAAAGGAAGCTTTCTTT; CDR3aa: CTSSSNTGTKEAFF
v_gene: TRBV5-1; j_gene: TRBJ2-3; d_gene: NA; abundance: NA; CDR3nt: TGCGCCGGCAGCCCCCAGGGTTGGGGAGATACGCAGTATTTT; CDR3aa: CAGSPQGWGDTQYF
v_gene: TRBV5-1; j_gene: TRBJ1-4; d_gene: TRBD1; abundance: many; CDR3nt: TGCGCCAGCAGCTCCGGGGACAGCGGTGATGAAAAACTGTTTTTT; CDR3aa: CASSSGDSGDEKLFF
v_gene: TRBV25-1; j_gene: TRBJ2-1; d_gene: TRBD1; abundance: NA; CDR3nt: TGTGCCAGCAAGGGACAGGTTTACAATGAGCAGTTCTTC; CDR3aa: CASKGQVYNEQFF
v_gene: TRBV6-5; j_gene: TRBJ1-6; d_gene: NA; abundance: medium-sized; CDR3nt: TGTGCCAGCAGTTCCTCCCCACAGATTTATAATTCACCCCTCCACTTT; CDR3aa: CASSSSPQIYNSPLHF
v_gene: TRBV5-5; j_gene: TRBJ2-7; d_gene: NA; abundance: many; CDR3nt: TGTGCCAGCAGCTTGGATTTTGTGGGGTACGAGCAGTACTTC; CDR3aa: CASSLDFVGYEQYF
v_gene: TRBV7-9; j_gene: TRBJ2-7; d_gene: NA; abundance: NA; CDR3nt: TGTGCCAGCAGCTCCCGAGATCAGGGCCGCTACGAGCAGTACTTC; CDR3aa: CASSSRDQGRYEQYF
v_gene: TRBV7-3; j_gene: TRBJ2-1; d_gene: NA; abundance: NA; CDR3nt: TGTGCCAGCAGCTTAGCAGGGCGGTCGCACGATGAGCAGTTCTTC; CDR3aa: CASSLAGRSHDEQFF
v_gene: TRBV7-2; j_gene: TRBJ2-2; d_gene: NA; abundance: many; CDR3nt: TGTGCCAGCAGCTACACCGACGGGGAGCTGTTTTTT; CDR3aa: CASSYTDGELFF
v_gene: TRBV5-1; j_gene: TRBJ2-7; d_gene: TRBD2; abundance: NA; CDR3nt: TGCGCCAGCAGCTTTAAGTCTCTCAGCGGGAGAGGTGGCTACGAGCAGTACTTC; CDR3aa: CASSFKSLSGRGGYEQYF
v_gene: TRBV2; j_gene: TRBJ1-1; d_gene: NA; abundance: NA; CDR3nt: TGTGCCAGCAGTGAAGACAGCGGCGAGGCTTTCTTT; CDR3aa: CASSEDSGEAFF
v_gene: TRBV28; j_gene: TRBJ1-1; d_gene: NA; abundance: few; CDR3nt: TGTGCCAGCAGTTTGGGGTCAGTTGAAGCTTTCTTT; CDR3aa: CASSLGSVEAFF
v_gene: TRBV4-2; j_gene: TRBJ2-2; d_gene: TRBD1; abundance: many; CDR3nt: TGTGCCAGCAGCCCGGGACAGCCTAACACCGGGGAGCTGTTTTTT; CDR3aa: CASSPGQPNTGELFF
v_gene: TRBV7-2; j_gene: TRBJ2-2; d_gene: NA; abundance: NA; CDR3nt: TGTGCCAGCAGCCACATTGGGGAGCTGTTTTTT; CDR3aa: CASSHIGELFF
v_gene: TRBV5-1; j_gene: TRBJ2-3; d_gene: TRBD1; abundance: once; CDR3nt: TGCGCCAGCAGCTCGGACAGGGCTAATACGCAGTATTTT; CDR3aa: CASSSDRANTQYF
v_gene: TRBV9; j_gene: TRBJ2-6; d_gene: NA; abundance: few; CDR3nt: TGTGCCAGCAGCGACAAGCCCTCTGGGGCCAACGTCCTGACTTTC; CDR3aa: CASSDKPSGANVLTF
v_gene: TRBV6-2/TRBV6-3; j_gene: TRBJ2-1; d_gene: NA; abundance: NA; CDR3nt: TGTGCCAGCAGTTACGAGGGACTTGTACAGTTCTTC; CDR3aa: CASSYEGLVQFF
v_gene: TRBV5-1; j_gene: TRBJ1-4; d_gene: NA; abundance: few; CDR3nt: TGCGCCAGCAGCTCGTACCCTCCTTTGGCTAATGAAAAACTGTTTTTT; CDR3aa: CASSSYPPLANEKLFF
v_gene: TRBV24-1; j_gene: TRBJ1-2; d_gene: NA; abundance: NA; CDR3nt: TGTGCCACCAGTGACCCGGGTAAAGGCTACACCTTC; CDR3aa: CATSDPGKGYTF
v_gene: TRBV5-1; j_gene: TRBJ2-7; d_gene: NA; abundance: NA; CDR3nt: TGCGCCAGCAGCTTGGATGGGGACCCCAGGTTTCCCTACGAGCAGTACTTC; CDR3aa: CASSLDGDPRFPYEQYF
v_gene: TRBV4-1; j_gene: TRBJ1-6; d_gene: TRBD1; abundance: NA; CDR3nt: TGCGCCAGCAGCCAGAGGGACAGGGATAATTCACCCCTCCACTTT; CDR3aa: CASSQRDRDNSPLHF
v_gene: TRBV4-1; j_gene: TRBJ2-1; d_gene: TRBD2; abundance: many; CDR3nt: TGCGCCAGCAGCCAAAGAAATACCATGGAAGCGGGAGGGAGAAATGAGCAGTTCTTC; CDR3aa: CASSQRNTMEAGGRNEQFF
v_gene: TRBV2; j_gene: TRBJ2-3; d_gene: TRBD2; abundance: NA; CDR3nt: TGTGTCAGCAAACACGGACTAGCGGGCCTCATGGATACGCAGTATTTT; CDR3aa: CVSKHGLAGLMDTQYF
v_gene: TRBV10-2; j_gene: TRBJ2-3; d_gene: NA; abundance: NA; CDR3nt: TGCGCCAGCAGTGATGCCGGGAGAGGGAACACAGATACGCAGTATTTT; CDR3aa: CASSDAGRGNTDTQYF
v_gene: TRBV4-1; j_gene: TRBJ1-5; d_gene: NA; abundance: few; CDR3nt: TGCGCCAGCAGCTGGGTCGGACAGCGGAATCAGCCCCAGCATTTT; CDR3aa: CASSWVGQRNQPQHF
v_gene: TRBV10-3; j_gene: TRBJ1-5; d_gene: NA; abundance: NA; CDR3nt: TGTGCCATCAGTGAGGGACGGGAGCCCCAGCATTTT; CDR3aa: CAISEGREPQHF
v_gene: TRBV4-3; j_gene: TRBJ1-2; d_gene: NA; abundance: few; CDR3nt: TGCGCCAGCAGCCAAGACGTCGGGGGAAGACTCTATGGCTACACCTTC; CDR3aa: CASSQDVGGRLYGYTF